This TCR beta chain was documented in a study of shared clonotypes between healthy human individuals. Study-level background: Donors, aged 18 to 49, were a couple of women and three men.

CDR1 and CDR2 from the germline V gene are MGHRA and YSYEKL. Trimming removed 4 bases at V and 5 bases at J, with 11 bases between. This CDR3 region has 13 residues. Here immunoSEQ multiplex PCR was the method, and the copy in TCRdb shows in-frame clones only, minus some. The table records more than 2 million clones, around 93% of them present only once. CD45RO-negative CD8 cells positively selected for CCR7 made up the naive population, which excluded terminally differentiated effector memory CD45RA+ cells. Sequences were obtained from naive CD8+ T cells from PBMCs. The V call is TRBV4-1, the J call TRBJ1-1, with a tentative D call TRBD1 (6 bases). This receptor was taken from a man aged 18 to 30 in good health. Some clones in this sample may be carry-over from other donors' samples. CDR3 sequence (DNA): TGCGCCAGCAGCCCTCGGACAGCTACTGAAGCTTTCTTT. It is translated as CASSPRTATEAFF.